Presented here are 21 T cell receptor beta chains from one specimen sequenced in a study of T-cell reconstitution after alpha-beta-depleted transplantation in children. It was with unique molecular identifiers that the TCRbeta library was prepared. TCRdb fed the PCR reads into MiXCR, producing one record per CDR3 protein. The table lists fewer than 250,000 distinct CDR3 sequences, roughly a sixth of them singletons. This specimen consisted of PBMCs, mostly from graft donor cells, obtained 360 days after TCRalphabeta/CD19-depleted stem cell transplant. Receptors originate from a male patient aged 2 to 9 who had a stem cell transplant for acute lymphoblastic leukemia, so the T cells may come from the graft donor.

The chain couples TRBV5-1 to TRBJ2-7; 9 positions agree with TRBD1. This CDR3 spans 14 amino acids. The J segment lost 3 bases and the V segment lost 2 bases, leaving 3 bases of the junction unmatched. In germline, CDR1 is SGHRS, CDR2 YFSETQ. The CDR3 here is CASSFRDRVYEQYF. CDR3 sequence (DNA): TGCGCCAGCAGCTTCAGGGACAGGGTCTACGAGCAGTACTTC.

The CDR3 loop is CSARDPGTGFSYEQYF. CDR3 nucleotides: TGCAGTGCTAGAGATCCCGGGACAGGGTTCTCCTACGAGCAGTACTTC. V and J are TRBV20-1 and TRBJ2-7, with 9 positions matching TRBD1. The CDR3 is 16 residues long. V shed 0 bases and J 0 bases; nucleotides not matched to a gene: 6. Germline V lookup: CDR1 DFQATT, CDR2 SNEGSKA (reference sequence).

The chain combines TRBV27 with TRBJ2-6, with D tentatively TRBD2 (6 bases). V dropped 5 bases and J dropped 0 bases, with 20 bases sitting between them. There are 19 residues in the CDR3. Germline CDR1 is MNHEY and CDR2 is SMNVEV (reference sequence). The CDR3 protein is CASSGRGAAGPSGANVLTF. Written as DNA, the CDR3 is TGTGCCAGCAGTGGACGCGGGGCCGCAGGACCCTCTGGGGCCAACGTCCTGACTTTC.

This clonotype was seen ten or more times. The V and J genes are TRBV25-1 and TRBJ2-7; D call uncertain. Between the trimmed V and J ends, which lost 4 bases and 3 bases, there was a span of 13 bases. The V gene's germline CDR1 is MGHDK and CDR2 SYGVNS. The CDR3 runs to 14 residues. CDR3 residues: CASSAGYRNYEQYF. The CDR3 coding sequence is TGTGCCAGCAGTGCTGGGTACAGAAACTACGAGCAGTACTTC.

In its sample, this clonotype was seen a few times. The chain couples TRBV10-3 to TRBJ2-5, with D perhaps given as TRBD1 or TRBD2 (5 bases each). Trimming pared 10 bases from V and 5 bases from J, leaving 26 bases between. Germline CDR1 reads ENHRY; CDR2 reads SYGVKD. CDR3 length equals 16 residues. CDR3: CATGERDGPFPETQYF. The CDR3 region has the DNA TGTGCCACCGGGGAACGGGACGGACCTTTTCCGGAGACCCAGTACTTC.

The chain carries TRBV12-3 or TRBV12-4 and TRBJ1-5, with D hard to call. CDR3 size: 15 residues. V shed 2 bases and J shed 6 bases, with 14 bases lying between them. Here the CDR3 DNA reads TGTGCCAGCAGTTTACGGACCTCGGTCCCTCAGCCCCAGCATTTT. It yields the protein CASSLRTSVPQPQHF.

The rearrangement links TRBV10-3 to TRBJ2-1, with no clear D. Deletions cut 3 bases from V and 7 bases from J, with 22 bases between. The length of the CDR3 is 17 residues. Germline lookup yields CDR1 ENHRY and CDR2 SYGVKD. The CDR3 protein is CAISEGRQLTLGNEQFF. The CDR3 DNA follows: TGTGCCATCAGTGAAGGTCGTCAGCTTACCTTGGGGAATGAGCAGTTCTTC.

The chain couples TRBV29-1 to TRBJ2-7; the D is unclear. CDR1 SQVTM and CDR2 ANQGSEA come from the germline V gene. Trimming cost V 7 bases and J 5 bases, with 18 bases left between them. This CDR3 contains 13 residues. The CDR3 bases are TGCAGCGCCGGGCATAAACTTATCGACGAGCAGTACTTC. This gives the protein CSAGHKLIDEQYF.

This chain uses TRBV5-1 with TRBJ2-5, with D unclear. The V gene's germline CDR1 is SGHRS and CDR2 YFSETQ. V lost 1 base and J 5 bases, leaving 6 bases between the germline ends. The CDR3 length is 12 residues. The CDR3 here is CASSLRMETQYF. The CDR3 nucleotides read TGCGCCAGCAGCTTGAGGATGGAGACCCAGTACTTC.

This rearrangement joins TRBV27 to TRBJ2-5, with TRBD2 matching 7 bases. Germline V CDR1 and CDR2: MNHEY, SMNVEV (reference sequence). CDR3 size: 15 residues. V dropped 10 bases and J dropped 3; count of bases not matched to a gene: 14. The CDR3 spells CATPSDVRGEETQYF. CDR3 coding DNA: TGTGCCACCCCGTCCGATGTCCGGGGGGAAGAGACCCAGTACTTC.

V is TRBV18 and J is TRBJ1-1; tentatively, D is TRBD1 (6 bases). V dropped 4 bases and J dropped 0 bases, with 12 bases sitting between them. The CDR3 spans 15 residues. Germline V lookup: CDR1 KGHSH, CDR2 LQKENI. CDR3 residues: CASSLKTGMNTEAFF. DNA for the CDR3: TGTGCCAGCTCACTCAAGACAGGCATGAACACTGAAGCTTTCTTT.

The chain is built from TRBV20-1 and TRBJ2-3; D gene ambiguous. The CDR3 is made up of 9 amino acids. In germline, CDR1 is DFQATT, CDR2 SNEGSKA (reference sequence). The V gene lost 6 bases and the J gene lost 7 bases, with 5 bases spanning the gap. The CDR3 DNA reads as TGCAGTGCCCCTAATACGCAGTATTTT. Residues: CSAPNTQYF.

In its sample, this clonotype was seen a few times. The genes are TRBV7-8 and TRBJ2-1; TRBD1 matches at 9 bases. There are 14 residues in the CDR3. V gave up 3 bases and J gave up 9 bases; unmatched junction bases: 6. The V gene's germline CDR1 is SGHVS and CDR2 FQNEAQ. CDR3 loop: CASSFDRGAGEQFF. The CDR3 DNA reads TGTGCCAGCAGCTTTGACAGGGGGGCGGGTGAGCAGTTCTTC.

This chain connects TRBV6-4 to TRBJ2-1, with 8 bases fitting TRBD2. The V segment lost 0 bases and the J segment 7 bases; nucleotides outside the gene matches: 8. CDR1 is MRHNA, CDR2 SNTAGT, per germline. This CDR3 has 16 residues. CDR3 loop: CASSDSYGGARNEQFF. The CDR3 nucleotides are TGTGCCAGCAGTGACTCGTACGGGGGGGCCAGGAATGAGCAGTTCTTC.

CDR3 protein: CAISVQGAVGYGYTF. The CDR3 DNA reads TGTGCCATCAGTGTTCAGGGGGCCGTTGGCTATGGCTACACCTTC. The rearrangement joins TRBV10-3 to TRBJ1-2; 8 bases map to TRBD1. The CDR3 length is 15 residues. V shed 4 bases and J 4 bases; nucleotides not matched to a gene: 8. Germline assignment: CDR1 ENHRY and CDR2 SYGVKD.

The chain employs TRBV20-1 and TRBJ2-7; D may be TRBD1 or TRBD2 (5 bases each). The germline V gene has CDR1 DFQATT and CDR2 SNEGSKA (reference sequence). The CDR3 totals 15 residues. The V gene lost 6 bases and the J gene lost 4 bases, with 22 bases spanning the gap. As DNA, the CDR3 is TGCAGTGCCGTAGTCAGGCCCGGGACCGAATACGAGCAGTACTTC. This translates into CSAVVRPGTEYEQYF.

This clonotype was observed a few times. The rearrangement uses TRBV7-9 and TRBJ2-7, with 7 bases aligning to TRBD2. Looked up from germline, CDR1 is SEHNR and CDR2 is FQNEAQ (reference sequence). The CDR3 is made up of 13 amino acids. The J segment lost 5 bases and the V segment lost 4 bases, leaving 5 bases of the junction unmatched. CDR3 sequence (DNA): TGTGCCAGCAGCTCAGCGGGAAGGGACGAGCAGTACTTC. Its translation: CASSSAGRDEQYF.

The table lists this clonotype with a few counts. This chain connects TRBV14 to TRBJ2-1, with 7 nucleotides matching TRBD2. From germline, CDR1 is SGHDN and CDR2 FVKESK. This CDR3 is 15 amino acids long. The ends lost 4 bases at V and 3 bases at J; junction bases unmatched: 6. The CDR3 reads CASSPLRGDYNEQFF. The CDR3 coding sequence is TGTGCCAGCAGCCCCCTACGGGGGGACTACAATGAGCAGTTCTTC.

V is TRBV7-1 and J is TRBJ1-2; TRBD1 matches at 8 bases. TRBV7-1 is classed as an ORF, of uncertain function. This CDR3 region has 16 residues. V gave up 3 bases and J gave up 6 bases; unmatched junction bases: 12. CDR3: CASSSLQGASSDGYTF. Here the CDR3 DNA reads TGTGCCAGCAGCTCCCTCCAGGGGGCGAGTTCGGATGGCTACACCTTC.

The CDR3 sequence: CASSLIFRVDTDTQYF. CDR3 DNA: TGCGCCAGCAGCTTGATATTTCGGGTGGACACAGATACGCAGTATTTT. The chain uses TRBV5-1 and TRBJ2-3; the D is unclear. Deletions cut 1 base from V and 2 bases from J, with 14 bases between. CDR3 size: 16 residues. Looked up from germline, CDR1 is SGHRS and CDR2 is YFSETQ.

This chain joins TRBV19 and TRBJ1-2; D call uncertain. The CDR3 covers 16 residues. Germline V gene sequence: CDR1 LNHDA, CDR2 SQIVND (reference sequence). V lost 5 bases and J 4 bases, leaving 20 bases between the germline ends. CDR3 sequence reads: CASSVNEPFPPYGYTF. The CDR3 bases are TGTGCCAGTAGTGTCAACGAGCCTTTTCCTCCCTATGGCTACACCTTC.